One and the same sample provided the 4 T cell receptor beta chains below, sequenced in a study of blood T cell repertoires in COVID-19. Sequencing was performed with immunoSEQ multiplex PCR; in TCRdb, only in-frame clones are kept and a portion is missing. This repertoire shows around 170,000 clones, around 90% found once; its top ten account for roughly 24%. The specimen was peripheral blood. The receptor source for this set is a man aged 60-69 years with acute or convalescent COVID-19.

The chain combines TRBV18 with TRBJ1-6; TRBD1 is a possible D gene (6 bases). Germline V lookup: CDR1 KGHSH, CDR2 LQKENI. Deletions cut 3 bases from V and 5 bases from J, with 8 bases between. The CDR3 extends over 14 amino acids. The CDR3 DNA reads as TGTGCCAGCTCACCGGGGGCGGATAATTCACCCCTCCACTTT. It codes for CASSPGADNSPLHF.

The chain joins TRBV9 to TRBJ1-3; 8 nucleotides align to TRBD1. Germline V CDR1 and CDR2: SGDLS, YYNGEE. With V trimmed by 2 bases and J by 3 bases, 7 bases remained unmatched. CDR3 length equals 16 residues. CDR3 DNA: TGTGCCAGCAGCGTGGGTCAGGGGGCAAGTGGAAACACCATATATTTT. Translated, it gives CASSVGQGASGNTIYF.

The V gene is TRBV28, the J gene TRBJ1-2; perhaps TRBD1 as D (6 bases). The germline CDR1 and CDR2 sequences are MDHEN and SYDVKM. V gave up 6 bases and J gave up 3 bases, with 8 bases separating them. The CDR3 has 12 residues. The CDR3 protein is CASRNRDYGYTF. The CDR3 nucleotides read TGTGCCAGCAGGAACAGGGACTATGGCTACACCTTC.

The J gene is TRBJ1-1, the V gene TRBV2; D may be TRBD1 (5 bases). CDR1 and CDR2 (germline): SNHLY, FYNNEI. This CDR3 spans 16 amino acids. V lost 2 bases and J lost 6, with 19 bases in between. The CDR3 protein is CASSEHPGRGEAEAFF. The CDR3 DNA sequence: TGTGCCAGCAGTGAACACCCCGGCAGAGGGGAGGCTGAAGCTTTCTTT.